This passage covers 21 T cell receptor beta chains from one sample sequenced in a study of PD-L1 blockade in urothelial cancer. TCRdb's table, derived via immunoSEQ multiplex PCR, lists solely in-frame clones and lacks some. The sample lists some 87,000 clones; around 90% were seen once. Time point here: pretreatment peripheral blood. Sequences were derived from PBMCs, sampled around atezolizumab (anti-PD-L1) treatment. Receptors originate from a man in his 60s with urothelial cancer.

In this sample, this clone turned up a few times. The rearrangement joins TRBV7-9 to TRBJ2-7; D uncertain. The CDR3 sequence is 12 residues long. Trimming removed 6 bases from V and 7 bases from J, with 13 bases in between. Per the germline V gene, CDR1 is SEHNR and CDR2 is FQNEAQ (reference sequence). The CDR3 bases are TGTGCCAGCAGGGGCCTGGCAGGTGAGCAGTACTTC. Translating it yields CASRGLAGEQYF. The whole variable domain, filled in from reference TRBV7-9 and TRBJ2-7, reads DTGVSQNPRHKITKRGQNVTFRCDPISEHNRLYWYRQTLGQGPEFLTYFQNEAQLEKSRLLSDRFSAERPKGSFSTLEIQRTEQGDSAMYLCASRGLAGEQYFGPGTRLTVT.

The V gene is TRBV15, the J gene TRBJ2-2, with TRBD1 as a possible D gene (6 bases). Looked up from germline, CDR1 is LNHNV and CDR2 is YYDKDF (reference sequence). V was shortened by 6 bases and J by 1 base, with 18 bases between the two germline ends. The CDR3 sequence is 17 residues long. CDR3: CATSSLTGTLNTGELFF. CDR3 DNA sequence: TGTGCCACCAGTAGCCTTACCGGGACACTGAACACCGGGGAGCTGTTTTTT.

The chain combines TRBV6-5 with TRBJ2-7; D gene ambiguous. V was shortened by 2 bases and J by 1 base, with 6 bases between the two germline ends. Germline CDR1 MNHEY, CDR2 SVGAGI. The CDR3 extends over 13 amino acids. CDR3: CASSYHVSYEQYF. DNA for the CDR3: TGTGCCAGCAGTTACCATGTTTCCTACGAGCAGTACTTC.

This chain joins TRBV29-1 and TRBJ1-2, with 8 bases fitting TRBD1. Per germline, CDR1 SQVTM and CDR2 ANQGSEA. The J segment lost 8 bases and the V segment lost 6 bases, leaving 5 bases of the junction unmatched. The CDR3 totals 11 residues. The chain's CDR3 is CSVDRGGGYTF. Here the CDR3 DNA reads TGCAGCGTCGACAGGGGAGGCGGCTACACCTTC.

CDR3 DNA: TGTGCCAGCAGCCAAGATAGGACAGGGCAGTACTTC. Translation gives CASSQDRTGQYF. The J gene is TRBJ2-7, the V gene TRBV4-2; 7 nucleotides agree with TRBD1. V dropped 0 bases and J dropped 9; count of bases not matched to a gene: 2. The CDR3 spans 12 residues. Germline V gene data show CDR1 as LGHNA and CDR2 as YNFKEQ.

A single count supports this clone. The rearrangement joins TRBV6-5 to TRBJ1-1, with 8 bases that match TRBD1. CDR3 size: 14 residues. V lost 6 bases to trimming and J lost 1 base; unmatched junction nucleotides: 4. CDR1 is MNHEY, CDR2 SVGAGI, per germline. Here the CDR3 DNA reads TGTGCCAGCAGACAGGGGGGGTGGAACACTGAAGCTTTCTTT. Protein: CASRQGGWNTEAFF.

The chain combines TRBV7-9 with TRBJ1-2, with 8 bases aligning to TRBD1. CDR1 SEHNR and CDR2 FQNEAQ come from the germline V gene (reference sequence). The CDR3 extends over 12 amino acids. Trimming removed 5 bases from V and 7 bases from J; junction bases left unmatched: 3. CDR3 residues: CASSRQGLGYTF. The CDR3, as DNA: TGTGCCAGCAGCCGACAGGGGCTTGGCTACACCTTC.

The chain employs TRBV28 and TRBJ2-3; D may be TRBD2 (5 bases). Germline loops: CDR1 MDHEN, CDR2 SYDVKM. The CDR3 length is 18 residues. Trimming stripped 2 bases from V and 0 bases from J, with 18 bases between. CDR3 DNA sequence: TGTGCCAGCAGTTTACCTTACCTAGCCGCGGCTAGCACAGATACGCAGTATTTT. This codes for CASSLPYLAAASTDTQYF.

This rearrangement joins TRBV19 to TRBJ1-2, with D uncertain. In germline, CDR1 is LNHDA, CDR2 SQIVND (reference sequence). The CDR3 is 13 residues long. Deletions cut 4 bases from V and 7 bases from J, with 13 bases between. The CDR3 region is CASSTGLSLGYTF. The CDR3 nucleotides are TGTGCCAGTAGTACCGGACTCTCCCTTGGCTACACCTTC. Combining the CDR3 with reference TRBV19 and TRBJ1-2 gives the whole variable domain DGGITQSPKYLFRKEGQNVTLSCEQNLNHDAMYWYRQDPGQGLRLIYYSQIVNDFQKGDIAEGYSVSREKKESFPLTVTSAQKNPTAFYLCASSTGLSLGYTFGSGTRLTVV.

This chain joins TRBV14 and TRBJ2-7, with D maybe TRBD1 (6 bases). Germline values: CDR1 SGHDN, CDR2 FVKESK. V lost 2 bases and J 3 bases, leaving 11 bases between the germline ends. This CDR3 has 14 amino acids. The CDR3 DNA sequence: TGTGCCAGCAGCCAAAGTAACAGGGTCTACGAGCAGTACTTC. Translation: CASSQSNRVYEQYF.

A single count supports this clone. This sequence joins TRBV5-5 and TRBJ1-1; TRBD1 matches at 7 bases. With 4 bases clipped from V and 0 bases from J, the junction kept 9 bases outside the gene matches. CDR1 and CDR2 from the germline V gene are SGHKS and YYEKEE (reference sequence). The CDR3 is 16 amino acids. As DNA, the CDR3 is TGTGCCAGCAGCATCGACAGGGTAGGGGTGAACACTGAAGCTTTCTTT. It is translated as CASSIDRVGVNTEAFF.

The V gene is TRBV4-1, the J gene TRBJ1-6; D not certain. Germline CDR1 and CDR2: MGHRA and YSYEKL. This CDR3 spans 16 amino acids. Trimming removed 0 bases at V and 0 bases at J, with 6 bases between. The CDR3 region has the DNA TGCGCCAGCAGCCAAGAGGAGAGCTCCTATAATTCACCCCTCCACTTT. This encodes CASSQEESSYNSPLHF.

As DNA, the CDR3 is TGTGCCAGCAGCCCCCCACTAGCGGGAACCTACGAGCAGTACTTC. It is translated as CASSPPLAGTYEQYF. The chain employs TRBV6-5 and TRBJ2-7; 10 bases agree with TRBD2. With 6 bases clipped from V and 2 bases from J, the junction kept 7 bases outside the gene matches. Germline-derived CDR1 and CDR2 are MNHEY and SVGAGI. CDR3 size: 15 residues.

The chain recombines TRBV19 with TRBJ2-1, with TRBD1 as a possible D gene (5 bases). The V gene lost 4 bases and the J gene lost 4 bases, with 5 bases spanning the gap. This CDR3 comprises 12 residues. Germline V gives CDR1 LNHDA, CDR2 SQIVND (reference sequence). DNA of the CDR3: TGTGCCAGTAGTAGACAGTACAATGAGCAGTTCTTC. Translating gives CASSRQYNEQFF.

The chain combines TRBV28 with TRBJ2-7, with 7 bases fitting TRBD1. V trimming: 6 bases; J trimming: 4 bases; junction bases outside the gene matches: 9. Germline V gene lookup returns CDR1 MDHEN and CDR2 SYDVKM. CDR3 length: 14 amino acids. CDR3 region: CASSLGGRVYEQYF. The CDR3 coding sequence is TGTGCCAGCAGCCTAGGGGGCAGGGTGTACGAGCAGTACTTC. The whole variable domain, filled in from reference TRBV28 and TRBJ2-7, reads DVKVTQSSRYLVKRTGEKVFLECVQDMDHENMFWYRQDPGLGLRLIYFSYDVKMKEKGDIPEGYSVSREKKERFSLILESASTNQTSMYLCASSLGGRVYEQYFGPGTRLTVT.

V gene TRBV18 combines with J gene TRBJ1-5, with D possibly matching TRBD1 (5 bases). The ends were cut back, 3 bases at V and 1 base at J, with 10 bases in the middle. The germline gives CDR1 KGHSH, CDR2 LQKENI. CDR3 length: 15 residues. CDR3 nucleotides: TGTGCCAGCTCACCCGGGCAGGGAAGCAATCAGCCCCAGCATTTT. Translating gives CASSPGQGSNQPQHF.

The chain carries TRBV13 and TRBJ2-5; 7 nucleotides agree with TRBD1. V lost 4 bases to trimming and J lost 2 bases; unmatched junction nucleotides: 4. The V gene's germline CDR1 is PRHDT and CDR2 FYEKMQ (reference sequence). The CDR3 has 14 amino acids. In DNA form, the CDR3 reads TGTGCCAGCAGCTCCCCGGACAGGCAAGAGACCCAGTACTTC. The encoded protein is CASSSPDRQETQYF.

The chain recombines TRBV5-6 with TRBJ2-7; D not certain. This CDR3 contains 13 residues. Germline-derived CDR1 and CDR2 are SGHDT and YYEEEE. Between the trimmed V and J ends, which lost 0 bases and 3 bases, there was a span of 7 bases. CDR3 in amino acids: CASSLAGVYEQYF. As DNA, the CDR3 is TGTGCCAGCAGCTTGGCAGGTGTCTACGAGCAGTACTTC. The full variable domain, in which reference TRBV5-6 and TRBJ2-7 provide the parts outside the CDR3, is DAGVTQSPTHLIKTRGQQVTLRCSPKSGHDTVSWYQQALGQGPQFIFQYYEEEERQRGNFPDRFSGHQFPNYSSELNVNALLLGDSALYLCASSLAGVYEQYFGPGTRLTVT.

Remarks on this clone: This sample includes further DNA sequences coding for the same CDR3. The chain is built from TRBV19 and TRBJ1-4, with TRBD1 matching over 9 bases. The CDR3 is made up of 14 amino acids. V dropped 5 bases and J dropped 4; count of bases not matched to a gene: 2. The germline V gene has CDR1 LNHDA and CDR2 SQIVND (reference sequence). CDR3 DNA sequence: TGTGCCAGTAGTCCGGGACAGGGTAATGAAAAACTGTTTTTT. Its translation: CASSPGQGNEKLFF.

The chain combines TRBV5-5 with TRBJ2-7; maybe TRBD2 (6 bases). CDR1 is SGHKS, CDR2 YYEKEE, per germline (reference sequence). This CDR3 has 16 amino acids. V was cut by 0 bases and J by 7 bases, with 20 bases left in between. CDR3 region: CASSLESTGVAWEQYF. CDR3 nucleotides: TGTGCCAGCAGCTTGGAATCGACGGGAGTGGCGTGGGAGCAGTACTTC.

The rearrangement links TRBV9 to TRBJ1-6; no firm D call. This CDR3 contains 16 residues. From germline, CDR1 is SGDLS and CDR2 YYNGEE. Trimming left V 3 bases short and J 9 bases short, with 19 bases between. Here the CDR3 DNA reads TGTGCCAGCAGCGCCCTTGAGGGCCCTCATCTTTCACCCCTCCACTTT. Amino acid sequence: CASSALEGPHLSPLHF. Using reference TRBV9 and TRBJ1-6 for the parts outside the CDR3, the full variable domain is DSGVTQTPKHLITATGQRVTLRCSPRSGDLSVYWYQQSLDQGLQFLIQYYNGEERAKGNILERFSAQQFPDLHSELNLSSLELGDSALYFCASSALEGPHLSPLHFGNGTRLTVT.